The next 9 T cell receptor beta chains were all read from a single sample in a study of blood T cell repertoires in COVID-19 (dated by TCRdb to 2020 to 2021). The library was prepared using the immunoSEQ multiplex PCR assay. Drawn from immuneACCESS, this table holds only the in-frame rearrangements with V and J called that TCRdb kept. Clones are partly lost; checked studies trace under half to an unresolved V gene and leave the rest unexplained. The sample includes around 170,000 clones, with approximately 80% observed a single time. Together, the top ten hold 2.9% of the sample. Sequenced input: peripheral blood. These TCRs come from a woman in her sixties with acute or convalescent COVID-19.

This clone was seen a single time. This chain links TRBV15 with TRBJ1-2, with 9 bases fitting TRBD1. The CDR3 covers 12 residues. J was trimmed by 7 bases and V by 6 bases; bases with no gene match: 3. Germline V lookup: CDR1 LNHNV, CDR2 YYDKDF (reference sequence). The chain's CDR3 is CATSRTGVGYTF. CDR3 DNA sequence: TGTGCCACCAGTAGGACAGGGGTTGGCTACACCTTC.

This clone was seen once. V gene TRBV7-2 combines with J gene TRBJ1-3; TRBD1 is a possible D gene (5 bases). V lost 5 bases and J lost 0, with 17 bases in between. The CDR3 runs 17 residues. From germline, CDR1 is SGHTA and CDR2 FQGNSA. CDR3 coding DNA: TGTGCCAGCAGCGGGGGGGTAGGAGGCCGCTCTGGAAACACCATATATTTT. Translating it yields CASSGGVGGRSGNTIYF.

J is TRBJ2-7 and V is TRBV19, with 7 nucleotides matching TRBD1. Germline V gene data show CDR1 as LNHDA and CDR2 as SQIVND (reference sequence). CDR3 length: 14 residues. J gave up 4 bases and V 3 bases, and 6 bases lay outside the gene matches. In DNA, the CDR3 is TGTGCCAGTAGTATTGGGACAGCCATATACGAGCAGTACTTC. This translates into CASSIGTAIYEQYF.

The V gene is TRBV5-1, the J gene TRBJ1-2, with 7 bases lining up with TRBD1. Per germline, CDR1 SGHRS and CDR2 YFSETQ. This CDR3 is 18 amino acids long. V lost 4 bases, J lost 5 bases, and 20 bases stayed unmatched. The chain's CDR3 is CASSHSSGQIHQEYGYTF. Here the CDR3 DNA reads TGCGCCAGCAGCCATTCCTCGGGACAGATTCACCAGGAGTATGGCTACACCTTC.

The chain couples TRBV7-2 to TRBJ2-5, with TRBD1 identical over 7 bases. Unmatched junction bases numbered 7, after V lost 4 bases and J lost 5 bases. This CDR3 is built from 14 residues. In germline, CDR1 is SGHTA, CDR2 FQGNSA. The CDR3 DNA reads TGTGCCAGCAGCTCGGACAGGCGGTCGGAGACCCAGTACTTC. Amino acids: CASSSDRRSETQYF. Variable domain in full (rest from reference TRBV7-2 and TRBJ2-5): GAGVSQSPSNKVTEKGKDVELRCDPISGHTALYWYRQSLGQGLEFLIYFQGNSAPDKSGLPSDRFSAERTGGSVSTLTIQRTQQEDSAVYLCASSSDRRSETQYFGPGTRLLVL.

The chain employs TRBV30 and TRBJ1-2; 12 nucleotides align to TRBD1. The CDR3 sequence is 15 residues long. CDR1 GTSNPN and CDR2 SVGIG come from the germline V gene (reference sequence). The junction had 3 bases not matched to a gene; V was cut back by 1 base and J by 3 bases. CDR3 in amino acids: CAWSEGTGGYYGYTF. The CDR3 nucleotides read TGTGCCTGGAGTGAGGGGACAGGGGGCTACTATGGCTACACCTTC. The full variable domain, with the rest looked up from reference TRBV30 and TRBJ1-2, is SQTIHQWPATLVQPVGSPLSLECTVEGTSNPNLYWYRQAAGRGLQLLFYSVGIGQISSEVPQNLSASRPQDRQFILSSKKLLLSDSGFYLCAWSEGTGGYYGYTFGSGTRLTVV.

This chain links TRBV7-9 with TRBJ1-3, with a possible D match to TRBD1 (6 bases). This CDR3 is built from 12 residues. V was trimmed by 5 bases and J by 9 bases, leaving 11 bases between them. Germline V lookup: CDR1 SEHNR, CDR2 FQNEAQ (reference sequence). The CDR3 nucleotides read TGTGCCAGCAGCGATAACAGGGCCACCATATATTTT. Its translation is CASSDNRATIYF.

The chain recombines TRBV11-3 with TRBJ1-5; 9 bases map to TRBD1. Germline V gene lookup returns CDR1 SGHNT and CDR2 YENEEA. The J segment lost 7 bases and the V segment lost 0 bases, leaving 10 bases of the junction unmatched. The CDR3 has 17 residues. In DNA, the CDR3 is TGTGCCAGCAGCTTAGATGAGAGGGGACAGGGTGGACAGCCCCAGCATTTT. Its translation is CASSLDERGQGGQPQHF.

The chain employs TRBV7-6 and TRBJ2-5; 7 nucleotides line up with TRBD2. V shed 5 bases, J shed 1 base, and the junction held 10 bases outside the gene matches. CDR1 and CDR2 from the germline V gene are SGHVS and FNYEAQ. The CDR3 runs 16 residues. For the CDR3, the DNA is TGTGCCAGCAGCAAAATACCCCCTAGCGGCCAAGAGACCCAGTACTTC. Translated, it gives CASSKIPPSGQETQYF. The full variable domain, with the rest looked up from reference TRBV7-6 and TRBJ2-5, is GAGVSQSPRYKVTKRGQDVALRCDPISGHVSLYWYRQALGQGPEFLTYFNYEAQQDKSGLPNDRFSAERPEGSISTLTIQRTEQRDSAMYRCASSKIPPSGQETQYFGPGTRLLVL.